What follows is one T cell receptor beta chain and its context. In the original workflow: Using reference gene primer amplification, nucleated cell counts were estimated. TCRdb keeps only in-frame clones here, not all; method: immunoSEQ multiplex PCR. V and J calls and clone size come straight from that table; D and trimming were deduced from the DNA. The table records about 150,000 clones, 80% to 90% of them present only once. Germline CDR1 SGDLS, CDR2 YYNGEE. V lost 0 bases, J lost 9 bases, and 8 bases lay in between. The CDR3 is 12 amino acids. The data were taken from a study of blood T cell repertoires in COVID-19. Study as a whole: PBMCs, B-cell-depleted T cells, or T cells provided the cDNA or gDNA that made up the material.

The sequence was collected from a woman aged 45-65 years in a cohort sampled during active or convalescent COVID-19. The sequenced sample consisted of peripheral blood. The J gene is TRBJ2-3, the V gene TRBV9; the D gene is possibly TRBD2 (6 bases). The CDR3: CASSVGLDTQYF. The CDR3, as DNA: TGTGCCAGCAGCGTAGGACTAGACACGCAGTATTTT.